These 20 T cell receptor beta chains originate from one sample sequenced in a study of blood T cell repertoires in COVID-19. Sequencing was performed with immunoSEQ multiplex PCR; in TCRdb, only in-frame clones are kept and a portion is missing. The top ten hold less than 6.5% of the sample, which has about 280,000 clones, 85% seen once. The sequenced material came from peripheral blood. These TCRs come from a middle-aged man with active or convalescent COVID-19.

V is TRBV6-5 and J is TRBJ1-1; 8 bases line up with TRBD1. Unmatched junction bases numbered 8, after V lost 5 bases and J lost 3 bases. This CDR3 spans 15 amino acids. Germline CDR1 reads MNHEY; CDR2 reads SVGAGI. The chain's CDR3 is CASSRTGTGDTEAFF. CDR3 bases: TGTGCCAGCAGTAGGACCGGGACAGGTGACACTGAAGCTTTCTTT.

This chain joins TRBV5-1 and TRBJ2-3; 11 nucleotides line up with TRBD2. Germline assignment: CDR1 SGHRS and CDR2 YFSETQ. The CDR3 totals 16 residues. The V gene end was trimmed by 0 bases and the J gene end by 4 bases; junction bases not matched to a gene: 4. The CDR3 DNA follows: TGCGCCAGCAGCTTGGCGGGGACTAGCGGTTCAGATACGCAGTATTTT. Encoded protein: CASSLAGTSGSDTQYF.

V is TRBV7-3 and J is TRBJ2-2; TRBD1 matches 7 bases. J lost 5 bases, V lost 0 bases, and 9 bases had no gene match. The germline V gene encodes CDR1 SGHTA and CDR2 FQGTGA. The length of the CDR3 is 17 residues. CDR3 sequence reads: CASSLTPRGTGTGELFF. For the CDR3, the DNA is TGTGCCAGCAGCTTAACCCCCAGGGGGACGGGGACCGGGGAGCTGTTTTTT.

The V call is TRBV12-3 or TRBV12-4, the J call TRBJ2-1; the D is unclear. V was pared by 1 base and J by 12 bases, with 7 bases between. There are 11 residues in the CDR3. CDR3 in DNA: TGTGCCAGCAGTTTAGACCTTAGGCAGTTCTTC. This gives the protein CASSLDLRQFF.

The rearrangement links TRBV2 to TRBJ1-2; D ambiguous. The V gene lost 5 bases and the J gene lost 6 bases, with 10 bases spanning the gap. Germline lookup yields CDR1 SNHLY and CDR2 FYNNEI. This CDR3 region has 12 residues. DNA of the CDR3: TGTGCCAGCAGTACGAATACAGATGGCTACACCTTC. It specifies CASSTNTDGYTF.

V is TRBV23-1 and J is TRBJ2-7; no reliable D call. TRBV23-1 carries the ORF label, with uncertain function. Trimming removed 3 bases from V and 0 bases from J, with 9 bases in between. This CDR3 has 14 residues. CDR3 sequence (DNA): TGCGCCAGCAGTCAGATTAGCAGCTCCTACGAGCAGTACTTC. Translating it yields CASSQISSSYEQYF.

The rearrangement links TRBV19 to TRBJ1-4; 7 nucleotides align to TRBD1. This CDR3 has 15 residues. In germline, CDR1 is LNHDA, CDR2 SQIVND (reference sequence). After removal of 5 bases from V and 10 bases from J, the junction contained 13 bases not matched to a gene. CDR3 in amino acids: CASSGAGGQGGKLFF. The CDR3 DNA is TGTGCCAGTAGTGGGGCAGGGGGGCAAGGCGGAAAACTGTTTTTT.

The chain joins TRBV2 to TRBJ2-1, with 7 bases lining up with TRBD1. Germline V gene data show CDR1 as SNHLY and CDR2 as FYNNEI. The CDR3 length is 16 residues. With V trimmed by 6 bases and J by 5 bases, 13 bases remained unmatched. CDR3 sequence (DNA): TGTGCCAGCAGCGAAATGACAGGGAGTTCCGACAATGAGCAGTTCTTC. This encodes CASSEMTGSSDNEQFF.

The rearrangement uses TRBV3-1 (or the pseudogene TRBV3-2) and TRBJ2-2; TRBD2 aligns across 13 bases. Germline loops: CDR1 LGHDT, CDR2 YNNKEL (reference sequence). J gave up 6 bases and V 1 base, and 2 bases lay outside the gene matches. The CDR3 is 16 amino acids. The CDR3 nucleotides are TGTGCCAGCAGCCAAGGACTAGCGGGAGGCCCCGGGGAGCTGTTTTTT. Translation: CASSQGLAGGPGELFF.

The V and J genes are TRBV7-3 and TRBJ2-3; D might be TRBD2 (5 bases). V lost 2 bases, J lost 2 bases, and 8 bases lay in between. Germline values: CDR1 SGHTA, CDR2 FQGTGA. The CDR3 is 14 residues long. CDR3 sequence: CASSLLANTDTQYF. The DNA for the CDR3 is TGTGCCAGCAGCTTACTAGCTAACACAGATACGCAGTATTTT.

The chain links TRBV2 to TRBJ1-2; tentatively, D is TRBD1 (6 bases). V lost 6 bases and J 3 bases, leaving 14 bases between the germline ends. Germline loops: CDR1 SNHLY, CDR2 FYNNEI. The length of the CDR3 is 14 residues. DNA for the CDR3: TGTGCCAGCAGCCCACAGGGTTTGTACTATGGCTACACCTTC. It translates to CASSPQGLYYGYTF.

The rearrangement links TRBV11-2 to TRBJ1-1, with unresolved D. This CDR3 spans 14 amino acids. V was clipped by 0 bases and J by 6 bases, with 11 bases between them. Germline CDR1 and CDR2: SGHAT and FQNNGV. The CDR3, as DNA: TGTGCCAGCAGCTTAGAAGGAGGGTCTGCTGAAGCTTTCTTT. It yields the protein CASSLEGGSAEAFF.

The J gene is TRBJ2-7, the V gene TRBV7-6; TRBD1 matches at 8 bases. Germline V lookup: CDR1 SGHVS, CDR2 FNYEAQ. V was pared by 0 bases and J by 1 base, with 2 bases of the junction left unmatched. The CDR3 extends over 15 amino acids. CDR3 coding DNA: TGTGCCAGCAGCTTAGCGCAGGGGGCATCCTACGAGCAGTACTTC. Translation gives CASSLAQGASYEQYF.

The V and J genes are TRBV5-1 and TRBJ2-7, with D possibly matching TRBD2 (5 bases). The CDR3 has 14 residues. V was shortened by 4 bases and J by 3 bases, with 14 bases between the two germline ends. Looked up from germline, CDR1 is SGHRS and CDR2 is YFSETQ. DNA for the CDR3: TGCGCCAGCAGCGTGACTAATGCCCTCTACGAGCAGTACTTC. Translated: CASSVTNALYEQYF.

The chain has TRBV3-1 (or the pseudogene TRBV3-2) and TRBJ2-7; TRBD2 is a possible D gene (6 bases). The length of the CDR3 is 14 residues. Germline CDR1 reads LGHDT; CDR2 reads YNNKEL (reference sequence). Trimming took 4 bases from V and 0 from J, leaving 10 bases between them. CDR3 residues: CASSPRDSSYEQYF. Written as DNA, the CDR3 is TGTGCCAGCAGCCCACGGGACTCCTCCTACGAGCAGTACTTC.

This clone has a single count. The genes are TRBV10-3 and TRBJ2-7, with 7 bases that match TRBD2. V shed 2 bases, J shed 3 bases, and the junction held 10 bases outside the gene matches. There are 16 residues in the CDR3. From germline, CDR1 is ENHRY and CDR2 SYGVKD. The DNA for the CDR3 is TGTGCCATCAGTGAGAGGGCGGCGGGAGAGCTCTACGAGCAGTACTTC. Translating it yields CAISERAAGELYEQYF.

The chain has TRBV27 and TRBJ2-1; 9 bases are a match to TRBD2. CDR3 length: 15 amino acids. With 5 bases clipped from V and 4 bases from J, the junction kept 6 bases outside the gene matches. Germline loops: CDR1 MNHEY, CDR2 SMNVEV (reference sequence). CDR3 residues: CASSLSGRAYNEQFF. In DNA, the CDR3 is TGTGCCAGCAGTCTTAGCGGGAGAGCATACAATGAGCAGTTCTTC.

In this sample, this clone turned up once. CDR3 sequence reads: CATGRTSDAGEQFF. CDR3 nucleotide sequence: TGTGCCACCGGCAGGACTAGCGACGCTGGTGAGCAGTTCTTC. The chain has TRBV24-1 and TRBJ2-1, with 9 bases aligning to TRBD2. Germline V lookup: CDR1 KGHDR, CDR2 SFDVKD. The junction had 11 bases not matched to a gene; V was cut back by 9 bases and J by 9 bases. The CDR3 has 14 residues.

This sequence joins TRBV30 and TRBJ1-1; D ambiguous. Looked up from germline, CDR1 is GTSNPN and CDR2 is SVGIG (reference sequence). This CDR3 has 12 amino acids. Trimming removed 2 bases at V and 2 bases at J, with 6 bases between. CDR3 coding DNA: TGTGCCTGGAGTTTATCTAACACTGAAGCTTTCTTT. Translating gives CAWSLSNTEAFF.

For the CDR3, the DNA is TGTGCCAGCAGCTTAATAGCAGGGGTAGCGGGGGCGGAGCAGTTCTTC. Protein product: CASSLIAGVAGAEQFF. V is TRBV7-3 and J is TRBJ2-1, with 9 positions matching TRBD2. V lost 1 base, J lost 10 bases, and 11 bases stayed unmatched. Per germline, CDR1 SGHTA and CDR2 FQGTGA. This CDR3 is 16 amino acids long.